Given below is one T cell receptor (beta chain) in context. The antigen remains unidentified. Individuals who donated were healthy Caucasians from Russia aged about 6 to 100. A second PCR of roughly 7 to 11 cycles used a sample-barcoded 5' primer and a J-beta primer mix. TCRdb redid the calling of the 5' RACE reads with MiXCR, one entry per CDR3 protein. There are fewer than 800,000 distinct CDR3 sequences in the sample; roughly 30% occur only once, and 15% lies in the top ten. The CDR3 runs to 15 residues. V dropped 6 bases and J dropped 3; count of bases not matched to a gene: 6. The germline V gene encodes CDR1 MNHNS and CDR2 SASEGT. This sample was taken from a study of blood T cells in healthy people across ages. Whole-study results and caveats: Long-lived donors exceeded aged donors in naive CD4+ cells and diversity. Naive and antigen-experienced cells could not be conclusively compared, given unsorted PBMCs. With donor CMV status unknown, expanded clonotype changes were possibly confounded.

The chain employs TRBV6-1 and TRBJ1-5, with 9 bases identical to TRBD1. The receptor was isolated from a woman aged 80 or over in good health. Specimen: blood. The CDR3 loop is CASRPDRGDNQPQHF. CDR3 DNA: TGTGCCAGCAGACCAGACAGGGGGGACAATCAGCCCCAGCATTTT.